Listed below are T cell receptor beta chains from one sample, sequenced in a study of blood T cells in healthy people across ages. TCRdb reprocessed the 5' RACE reads with MiXCR, giving one entry per CDR3 protein. The sample shows 1.4 million to 1.5 million distinct CDR3 sequences, approximately 40% of them seen only once. Sequenced input: blood. The receptors derive from a woman aged 18-30 years in good health. Both conserved end residues are part of each CDR3. Fields, in order: CDR3 protein, CDR3 DNA, J gene, clone size, D gene, V gene. A D gene is named only where the DNA matches it firmly. Some rows mark clone size as missing; the rest say once, few, many or name a class of expanded clone.

CASSKWTRGGQPQHF TGTGCCAGCAGTAAATGGACAAGGGGAGGCCAGCCCCAGCATTTT TRBJ1-5 . . TRBV27
CASSWTRSTDTQYF TGTGCCAGCTCATGGACACGGAGCACAGATACGCAGTATTTT TRBJ2-3 . . TRBV18
CASSLGPSGGSTDTQYF TGTGCCAGCAGTTTAGGCCCCAGCGGGGGGAGCACAGATACGCAGTATTTT TRBJ2-3 few TRBD2 TRBV28
CASSPGTENQPQHF TGTGCCAGCAGCCCCGGGACGGAGAATCAGCCCCAGCATTTT TRBJ1-5 few . TRBV27
CASSPGQLPYEQYF TGTGCCAGCAGCCCCGGACAGCTCCCCTACGAGCAGTACTTC TRBJ2-7 few . TRBV12-3/TRBV12-4
CSVHPGPLGNTIYF TGCAGTGTACACCCGGGCCCTCTGGGGAACACCATATATTTT TRBJ1-3 . . TRBV20-1
CASSVGGGAADTQYF TGTGCCAGCAGCGTAGGCGGGGGGGCGGCAGATACGCAGTATTTT TRBJ2-3 . TRBD2 TRBV9
CASSEGQGVFYNEQYF TGTGCCAGCAGTGAGGGACAGGGCGTTTTCTACAATGAGCAGTACTTC TRBJ2-7 . TRBD1 TRBV25-1
CASSSGQGRRIDTQYF TGTGCCAGCAGCTCCGGACAGGGGCGCCGTATAGATACGCAGTATTTT TRBJ2-3 . TRBD1 TRBV7-9
CSAHPGSGINNEQFF TGCAGTGCCCACCCGGGTAGCGGGATAAACAATGAGCAGTTCTTC TRBJ2-1 few TRBD2 TRBV20-1
CAISESQGGTSDYTGELFF TGTGCCATCAGTGAGTCACAGGGGGGGACTAGCGATTACACCGGGGAGCTGTTTTTT TRBJ2-2 . TRBD2 TRBV10-3
CSVTTGISETQYF TGCAGCGTGACGACAGGGATAAGCGAGACCCAGTACTTC TRBJ2-5 . TRBD1 TRBV29-1
CASSYSGLAHSYERYF TGTGCCAGCAGTTATTCGGGACTAGCTCACTCCTACGAGCGGTACTTC TRBJ2-7 . TRBD2 TRBV6-5
CASSQGRDSYEQYF TGTGCCAGCAGCCAGGGCCGGGACAGCTACGAGCAGTACTTC TRBJ2-7 many TRBD1 TRBV4-1
CASSEYRDGEAFF TGTGCCAGCAGTGAATACCGGGACGGTGAAGCTTTCTTT TRBJ1-1 few . TRBV6-1
CASSEIFGETNYNEQFF TGTGCCAGCAGTGAAATCTTTGGAGAAACTAACTACAATGAGCAGTTCTTC TRBJ2-1 few . TRBV6-1
CASSLIASSGANVLTF TGTGCCAGCAGTTTAATAGCGAGCTCTGGGGCCAACGTCCTGACTTTC TRBJ2-6 . . TRBV28
CASRSQVASEGYTF TGTGCCAGCAGATCACAAGTAGCCTCCGAAGGCTACACCTTC TRBJ1-2 . . TRBV6-6
CSASEPLQETQYF TGCAGTGCTAGCGAGCCACTTCAAGAGACCCAGTACTTC TRBJ2-5 . . TRBV20-1
CSGGASGANVLTF TGCAGTGGAGGGGCGAGCGGGGCCAACGTCCTGACTTTC TRBJ2-6 . . TRBV20-1
CASSPQESSGNTIYF TGTGCCAGCTCACCACAGGAATCCTCTGGAAACACCATATATTTT TRBJ1-3 . . TRBV18
CSASGQADTDTQYF TGCAGTGCATCGGGACAGGCAGATACAGATACGCAGTATTTT TRBJ2-3 few TRBD1 TRBV20-1